This TCR beta chain was retrieved from a study of blood T cell repertoires in COVID-19 (dated by TCRdb to the early 2020s). With respect to the entire study: The collaborator samples originated in the United States, Italy and Spain and spanned the acute and convalescent phases of COVID-19. A freely available public database, intended as a resource for researchers studying the immune response to SARS-CoV-2, is where the repertoires were released. A de-identified subject ID, COVID-19 status, age in years and sex were almost always included in the sample metadata. Samples were obtained from the ongoing ImmuneRACE study (first 160 participants) and from over a thousand subjects provided by 6 global collaborators. Subjects who had been exposed to COVID-19, were actively infected with it, or had recovered from it provided the deeply sampled blood TCRbeta repertoires that made up the dataset. Where available, HLA class I and class II types were obtained from metadata supplied by the sample provider rather than from assay-based typing. The material from the prospective study consisted of cDNA or gDNA derived from T cells, B-cell-depleted T cells, or PBMCs. Study-wide conclusions, independent of this receptor: Clinical and demographic metadata were provided uncurated, with the amount varying by source and participant.

V gives up 1 base and J gives up 8 bases, and the segment between their germline ends measures 11 bases. The CDR3 runs 13 residues from the cysteine to the phenylalanine. Left in the record is the CDR3 DNA by itself, 39 bases read in frame from the first base. The germline V gene (reference sequence) gives CDR1 as SEHNR and CDR2 as FQNEAQ. This clone was seen a few times. The antigen it recognizes is unknown. No clone much larger than this one lies a single base away; base qualities are absent. TCRbeta CDR3 regions were amplified from genomic DNA by means of the immunoSEQ Assay, a bias-controlled multiplex PCR. In the paper's pipeline: Nucleated cell counts per sample were estimated from amplification of reference gene primers within the assay. Sequence reads were collapsed and filtered to measure the absolute abundance of every unique TCRbeta CDR3 rearrangement. For each sample, productive Simpson clonality was calculated by taking the square root of Simpson's diversity index across productive rearrangements. Sourced from immuneACCESS, this table was stored by TCRdb with only in-frame sequences that have V and J called. A share of the clones is absent; for the studies checked, an unresolved V gene accounts for under half, and the remainder has no known explanation. That table is the source of V, J and clone size, and D and trimming were worked out from the DNA. The sample table lists some 150,000 clones, roughly 80% of them with a count of one. The ten largest account for around 2.2% of the sample.

Each collaborating institution followed its own protocols to collect whole blood in K2EDTA tubes. For TCRbeta analysis, collaborators shipped samples as frozen whole blood, isolated PBMCs, or DNA extracted from either of those sample types. This sequence was found in a man in his 70s with acute or convalescent COVID-19. In this chain, TRBV7-9 is recombined with TRBJ1-2; no D gene can be assigned with confidence. The sample was peripheral blood. The CDR3 amino acid sequence is: CASSLGPLEGYTF. The sequenced DNA is TGTGCCAGCAGCTTAGGCCCCCTAGAGGGCTACACCTTC.